The sequence of this T cell receptor (beta chain) was determined in a study of cytomegalovirus exposure and HLA in healthy donors (dated by TCRdb to about 2017). Background on the whole study: An earlier analysis of roughly 500 of the donors reported approximately 300 Gb of sequence data and 117 million unique TCR beta sequences obtained from around 170 million T cells. In a later analysis, previously published TCR beta repertoires from 670 or so donors were re-analyzed and high-resolution HLA genotyping was added so that TCR occurrence patterns could be studied. Among the roughly 400 genotyped donors, around 81% belonged to the genetic ancestry cluster associated with self-reported Caucasian donors. A later genetic analysis took genome-wide SNP genotypes for about 55% of the 666 donors and used that subset as a discovery cohort. The number of donors typed differed by locus, with about 629-630 for A, B, C, DRB1 and DQB1, roughly 550 for DQA1, 606 for DPA1, and 400 to 490 for DPB1. Because of strong linkage in the cohort, five DR-DQ haplotypes were treated as single units for association and clustering. Besides the first cohort of about 730 subjects, a separate validation cohort made up of roughly 120 different subjects was used. To predict cytomegalovirus infection status, the study combined high-throughput TCR immunosequencing, statistical association of individual TCRs with disease status, and machine learning. Donor age, sex, ethnicity and CMV serostatus were compiled together with the repertoire data. Every repertoire in the discovery cohort had been generated on one and the same sequencing platform. To decide whether each TCR beta V gene segment behaved as functional or pseudogenic, an earlier analysis of some 600 of the donors relied on high-throughput TCR beta sequencing. Rather than drawing on any new phenotypic data, the later analysis identified candidate immune exposures from TCR beta sequences and the way those sequences occurred across donors. The study used immunosequencing to profile the T cell repertoires of around 600 subjects and linked those repertoires to cytomegalovirus serostatus. Class I and class II HLA loci were covered by the typing at four-digit resolution. On average, 235,054 unique TCR beta nucleotide sequences were sequenced per donor among 398 genotyped donors of the cohort, with 15% to 20% of those sequences being non-productive. The study was designed to test whether signatures of past pathogen exposure could be identified by cataloging public T cell receptors. Roughly 300 gigabases of sequencing data and tens of millions of unique TCR sequences were included in an early release covering 500 to 750 HLA-typed donors. Points the paper makes about the study in general: When HLA alleles, especially DR and DQ, strongly co-occurred, TCR associations were difficult to assign to individual alleles. A later analysis reported that several top co-occurrence clusters appeared linked to parvovirus B19, influenza, CMV and Epstein-Barr virus. Presence/absence analyses assumed roughly uniform sequencing depth across donors, an assumption that may not hold. An earlier analysis of some 560 of the donors showed that most TCR beta V segments appeared in productive rearrangements either about 87% or about 30% of the time, which broadly matched IMGT annotations. Three of the identified cytomegalovirus-associated TCR beta chains were confirmed in vitro to be specific for cytomegalovirus antigens. Correlated functional status among segregating V segments might be attributable to linkage disequilibrium, but an unknown experimental factor could not be ruled out. The sequencing pipeline was judged likely to have produced a cluster of highly shared sequence variants as a technical artifact. In a later analysis, TCR association rates were found to vary across HLA loci, with the most associated TCRs seen for DRB1 alleles and the fewest for HLA-C alleles. The cohort was sequenced for TCR beta chains only, and without alpha or paired-chain data the features that could be detected were limited. Most CMV-associated TCR beta chains appeared to be HLA-restricted in a later analysis, and the HLA associations seemed to be driven largely by CMV exposure. A later genetic analysis reported fewer N-insertions in productive TCRs among donors in an Asian-associated ancestry cluster than the approximately 670-donor mean. Immune exposure information for the cohort was limited to CMV serostatus. A later analysis associated roughly 17,000 TCR beta sequences with specific HLA alleles at a false discovery rate of 0.05. The 87-base-pair reads could not distinguish some IMGT-functional V segments, including TRBV6-2 and TRBV6-3, so those segments were excluded. In both the original and validation cohorts, the classifier was reported to diagnose cytomegalovirus status with high specificity and sensitivity. Across donors, most TCR sequences were observed very rarely, whereas some public TCRs were present in many individuals. Because HLA typing was missing for some donors at each locus, association tests included only the typed subset. Because counts were too low, some 17 rarely observed V segments, including chromosome 9 orphons, were excluded from the earlier analysis of under 650 of the donors. In a later analysis, HLA-associated TCR beta chains were found to be more clonally expanded and to have lower generation probabilities than equally common non-associated chains. In a later genetic analysis, a missense DCLRE1C variant was associated with V-gene and J-gene trimming of TCR beta chains, and the association was replicated in an independent cohort. In the study, 150 to 200 TCR beta chains were listed as associated with cytomegalovirus. The authors suggested that the approach could potentially be extended to other disease states and immunological phenotypes. A further reported finding was that TCR beta sequences accurately predicted the HLA-A and HLA-B alleles for most subjects in the first cohort.

Taken from cysteine to phenylalanine, the CDR3 has 16 residues. The DNA shown is the 48-base CDR3, in frame from base 1. V is pruned by 6 bases and J by 9 bases, leaving 10 bases of the junction without a gene match. CDR1 and CDR2, per the germline V gene, are SGHAT and FQNNGV. The protocol used for the library was the immunoSEQ multiplex PCR assay. A mixture of 60 forward primers for TCR Vbeta segments and 13 reverse primers for TCR Jbeta segments was used in the multiplex PCR. A multiplex PCR assay on genomic DNA amplified the CDR3 region of rearranged TCR beta genes. Amplified TCR beta libraries were sequenced as 87-base-pair reads on the Illumina HiSeq System. Regarding the original processing steps: A later analysis counted approximately 76 million unique TCR beta chains across the 550 to 750 repertoires, and some 11 million of these chains were shared by at least two donors. A nearest-neighbor algorithm error-corrected the raw reads and collapsed the reads into unique sequences, merging closely related sequences to remove PCR and sequencing errors. V, D and J gene segments were assigned by aligning CDR3 sequences to IMGT reference sequences. For a sequence to be retained, at least a six-nucleotide match to both a V gene segment and a J gene segment was required. A rearrangement was called productive if the CDR3 had no stop codons and remained in frame with V and J, and every other rearrangement was called non-productive. CDR3 was defined according to IMGT convention as the region running from the second conserved V-encoded cysteine to the conserved J-encoded phenylalanine. In an earlier analysis of 500 to 650 of the donors, sequences lacking an unambiguous match to a single V gene segment were excluded. An earlier analysis of 550 to 650 of the donors classified V segments as functional when productive rearrangements were above 56.7% and as segregating when the standard deviation between donors was above 5%. To diagnose cytomegalovirus status from the catalog of TCR beta chain sequences, a statistical classification framework was built. A later analysis assigned V and J genes by comparing TCR nucleotide sequences with IMGT/GENE-DB human TR gene sequences. Using the TCRdist pipeline, a later analysis assigned CDR3 sequences along with most-parsimonious VDJ recombination scenarios. In a later analysis, each TCR beta chain was defined by its CDR3 amino acid sequence together with its V-gene family, and reads lacking a unique V-gene family were excluded. As a way to deal with suspected cross-contamination and a sequencing artifact, a later analysis dropped under 600 nucleotide sequences that were highly shared and had low generation probability. In a later analysis, a clonal expansion index was calculated for each public chain from normalized within-repertoire ranks of inferred template counts. A later analysis computed generation probabilities with a VDJ recombination model fitted to out-of-frame rearrangements, and checked the results against IGoR. In a later analysis, TCR-TCR, TCR-HLA and TCR-CMV co-occurrence was scored with hypergeometric tests, and a repertoire-size bias correction was applied to TCR pairs. To estimate false discovery rates, a later analysis permuted the HLA or CMV assignments 20 times. In a later analysis, co-occurring TCRs were grouped using DBSCAN, with TCRdist sequence similarity added in when clustering inside HLA-allele-positive subsets. Repertoires with fewer than 30,000 or more than 120,000 public chains, plus five repertoires with anomalous nucleotide sharing, were excluded from co-occurrence clustering. Here the immuneACCESS table is served through TCRdb, limited to in-frame sequences with V and J called. Missing clones are a known gap in these copies; in checked studies unresolved V genes cover under half, and the rest lacks a known reason. The D gene and trimming were derived from the DNA, and the V and J assignments and clone size from that table. This sample holds under 140,000 clones; over 60% were observed only once. The biggest ten clones account for around 15% of the sample.

For this clone: There is no known antigen for this receptor. Per-base qualities were not stored, and no clone one base away is much larger.

The cohort was made up of about 610 healthy bone marrow donors. At the time of sampling, every cohort member was nominally healthy, though immune exposures that went unrecorded were likely present. The donor tested CMV seropositive, placing the donor among the 289 seropositive members of the cohort. Every donor gave a peripheral blood sample, and the peripheral blood mononuclear cells from that sample were used for TCR beta sequencing. The Qiagen DNeasy Blood Extraction Kit was used to extract genomic DNA from the blood cell samples. This receptor was obtained from a young man in good health and CMV-seropositive. Sequenced sample: PBMCs. The chain is made from TRBV11-2 and TRBJ1-6, with 11 central nucleotides matching TRBD1. The bases read TGTGCCAGCAGACTAACCGGGACAGGGGGTAGTTCACCCCTCCACTTT. Its protein product is CASRLTGTGGSSPLHF.